These 25 T cell receptor beta chains originate from one sample sequenced in a study of shared clonotypes between healthy human individuals. Only in-frame clones appear in the TCRdb table, and some are missing; sequencing was by immunoSEQ multiplex PCR. The sample holds fewer than 3 million clones, around 90% seen once. Sequenced input: naive CD4+ T cells from PBMCs. The subset: CD45RA+ positively selected. The origin of the receptors is a young man in good health. Some clones in this sample may be carry-over from other donors' samples.

Comment on this clone: Other DNA sequences in the sample encode the same CDR3. The gene calls are TRBV28 and TRBJ2-2; no clear D. Trimming took 5 bases from V and 3 from J, leaving 4 bases between them. The CDR3 length is 12 residues. The germline CDR1 and CDR2 sequences are MDHEN and SYDVKM. This CDR3 is CASSLYTGELFF. The DNA for the CDR3 is TGTGCCAGCAGTCTATACACCGGGGAGCTGTTTTTT.

This rearrangement joins TRBV5-1 to TRBJ1-6; D possibly corresponds to TRBD1 (6 bases). CDR1 and CDR2 (germline): SGHRS, YFSETQ. V lost 0 bases to trimming and J lost 9 bases, with 10 bases between them. This CDR3 is 14 amino acids long. The CDR3 DNA reads as TGCGCCAGCAGCTTGGAACAGGGTGGTTCACCCCTCCACTTT. It yields the protein CASSLEQGGSPLHF.

The chain links TRBV5-5 to TRBJ2-5; no clear D gene. The CDR3 sequence is 14 residues long. Germline V lookup: CDR1 SGHKS, CDR2 YYEKEE (reference sequence). The ends were cut back, 3 bases at V and 0 bases at J, with 9 bases in the middle. In DNA, the CDR3 is TGTGCCAGCAGCTCGCGACGCCACCAAGAGACCCAGTACTTC. It specifies CASSSRRHQETQYF.

V usage is TRBV18 and J usage is TRBJ2-3; no reliable D call. The V gene's germline CDR1 is KGHSH and CDR2 LQKENI. V shed 2 bases and J shed 6 bases, with 9 bases lying between them. The CDR3 extends over 13 amino acids. The CDR3: CASSPTFGDTQYF. In nucleotides, the CDR3 is TGTGCCAGCTCACCAACTTTCGGCGATACGCAGTATTTT.

The chain employs TRBV19 and TRBJ1-3; D remains unclear. The V gene's germline CDR1 is LNHDA and CDR2 SQIVND (reference sequence). The CDR3 has 15 amino acids. V gave up 6 bases and J gave up 4 bases, with 16 bases separating them. CDR3 in DNA: TGTGCCAGTAGCGCCGTGGAGGTCGGAGGAAACACCATATATTTT. This encodes CASSAVEVGGNTIYF.

The rearrangement uses TRBV28 and TRBJ2-1; 10 bases match TRBD1. CDR3 size: 17 residues. V shed 7 bases and J 5 bases; nucleotides not matched to a gene: 14. The germline CDR1 and CDR2 sequences are MDHEN and SYDVKM. CDR3 DNA sequence: TGTGCCAGCACCCCTATGCAGTGGACAGGGGGAAACAATGAGCAGTTCTTC. Protein sequence: CASTPMQWTGGNNEQFF.

This chain connects TRBV7-9 to TRBJ2-2; tentatively, D is TRBD2 (6 bases). CDR1 SEHNR and CDR2 FQNEAQ come from the germline V gene (reference sequence). This CDR3 is built from 17 residues. Trimming left V 4 bases short and J 6 bases short, with 21 bases between. The CDR3 region has the DNA TGTGCCAGCAGCTCCCCCGCCCGGGACTGGTTTTCCGGGGAGCTGTTTTTT. It codes for CASSSPARDWFSGELFF. The entire variable domain, with the rest obtained from reference TRBV7-9 and TRBJ2-2, is as follows: DTGVSQNPRHKITKRGQNVTFRCDPISEHNRLYWYRQTLGQGPEFLTYFQNEAQLEKSRLLSDRFSAERPKGSFSTLEIQRTEQGDSAMYLCASSSPARDWFSGELFFGEGSRLTVL.

This clone has just a few counts. The chain links TRBV25-1 to TRBJ1-1, with D maybe TRBD1 (5 bases). Trimming pared 8 bases from V and 0 bases from J, leaving 19 bases between. The CDR3 length is 16 residues. Germline CDR1 is MGHDK and CDR2 is SYGVNS. The CDR3 bases are TGTGCCAGCTCCAAGGACTCGCGGGGGATGAACACTGAAGCTTTCTTT. Its translation: CASSKDSRGMNTEAFF.

V gene TRBV29-1 combines with J gene TRBJ2-3; a weak D match, TRBD2 (6 bases). Per germline, CDR1 SQVTM and CDR2 ANQGSEA. The CDR3 length is 15 residues. The V and J ends lost 1 base and 3 bases respectively, with 14 bases between them. CDR3 DNA: TGCAGCGTTGAAGGGTGGACGGGAGAGACAGATACGCAGTATTTT. Translating it yields CSVEGWTGETDTQYF.

The chain carries TRBV28 and TRBJ1-2; possibly TRBD1 for D (6 bases). Trimming stripped 4 bases from V and 0 bases from J, with 15 bases between. Germline values: CDR1 MDHEN, CDR2 SYDVKM. The CDR3 runs to 16 residues. CDR3 in amino acids: CASSSPSRQANYGYTF. CDR3 in DNA: TGTGCCAGCAGTTCCCCATCGCGACAGGCTAACTATGGCTACACCTTC.

The chain has TRBV11-1 and TRBJ1-2; 7 positions agree with TRBD1. From germline, CDR1 is SGHAT and CDR2 FQDESV (reference sequence). Unmatched junction bases numbered 6, after V lost 3 bases and J lost 2 bases. The CDR3 totals 15 residues. CDR3 nucleotide sequence: TGTGCCAGCAGCTTGGGAGGGGACAGCAACTATGGCTACACCTTC. Translation: CASSLGGDSNYGYTF.

V gene TRBV5-1 combines with J gene TRBJ2-7, with a possible D match to TRBD1 (6 bases). The CDR3 consists of 14 residues. Germline CDR1 is SGHRS and CDR2 is YFSETQ. V dropped 7 bases and J dropped 1 base, with 15 bases sitting between them. The CDR3 nucleotides are TGCGCCAGCGCCTCGCAGGGGCTATCCTACGAGCAGTACTTC. It yields the protein CASASQGLSYEQYF.

The chain couples TRBV28 to TRBJ1-5; D is ambiguous. CDR1 MDHEN and CDR2 SYDVKM come from the germline V gene. The CDR3 has 15 residues. Trimming cost V 6 bases and J 3 bases, with 15 bases left between them. CDR3 DNA sequence: TGTGCCAGCAGACCTTCAGGACTGAACAATCAGCCCCAGCATTTT. Translated, it gives CASRPSGLNNQPQHF.

This chain uses TRBV7-2 with TRBJ1-4, with a tentative D call TRBD1 (5 bases). With 4 bases removed from V and 12 bases from J, the gap between germline ends came to 18 bases. Germline CDR1 SGHTA, CDR2 FQGNSA. This CDR3 spans 14 amino acids. The DNA of the CDR3 is TGTGCCAGCAGCTGGGGACTCTCCGGGGCGCAACTGTTTTTT. Protein: CASSWGLSGAQLFF.

The chain couples TRBV14 to TRBJ2-3; 9 positions match TRBD2. The length of the CDR3 is 19 residues. The ends lost 0 bases at V and 1 base at J; junction bases unmatched: 11. Germline CDR1 is SGHDN and CDR2 is FVKESK. CDR3 in DNA: TGTGCCAGCAGCCAAGATAGGCGCGGGAGGGCGAGAGGCACAGATACGCAGTATTTT. Translation gives CASSQDRRGRARGTDTQYF.

This rearrangement joins TRBV27 to TRBJ1-1, with D possibly TRBD1 on 5 matching bases. Germline V CDR1 and CDR2: MNHEY, SMNVEV (reference sequence). The CDR3 length is 14 residues. V lost 0 bases, J lost 3 bases, and 8 bases lay in between. This CDR3 reads CASSLSLGDTEAFF. Written as DNA, the CDR3 is TGTGCCAGCAGTTTATCGTTAGGGGACACTGAAGCTTTCTTT.

Here the CDR3 DNA reads TGCGCCAGCAGCCTTCCGGACTCTCACGAGCAGTACTTC. This codes for CASSLPDSHEQYF. The V call is TRBV5-1, the J call TRBJ2-7; D perhaps matches TRBD2 (5 bases). This CDR3 region has 13 residues. Germline lookup yields CDR1 SGHRS and CDR2 YFSETQ. The V end lost 4 bases, the J end lost 5 bases, and 13 bases lay between the germline ends.

The rearrangement uses TRBV27 and TRBJ2-1, with TRBD2 matching over 14 bases. Germline values: CDR1 MNHEY, CDR2 SMNVEV (reference sequence). The CDR3 runs 18 residues. The V and J ends lost 0 bases and 4 bases, in that order; junction bases with no gene match: 5. Written as DNA, the CDR3 is TGTGCCAGCAGTTTATCCAGGACTAGCGGGAGGTATTACAATGAGCAGTTCTTC. Its translation: CASSLSRTSGRYYNEQFF.

This clone showed up just once. This chain links TRBV11-2 with TRBJ2-5; D may be TRBD1 (6 bases). The CDR3 length is 16 residues. V was shortened by 1 base and J by 5 bases, with 17 bases between the two germline ends. In germline, CDR1 is SGHAT, CDR2 FQNNGV. The chain's CDR3 is CASSLVRGGSGETQYF. CDR3 in DNA: TGTGCCAGCAGCTTAGTTCGAGGGGGATCGGGGGAGACCCAGTACTTC.

This chain connects TRBV6-8 to TRBJ2-1, with no clear D. This CDR3 is built from 12 residues. V lost 0 bases to trimming and J lost 10 bases, with 7 bases between them. Germline CDR1 is MNHGY and CDR2 is SAAAGT. This CDR3 reads CASSYSMGEQFF. The CDR3 bases are TGTGCCAGCAGTTACTCGATGGGGGAGCAGTTCTTC.

The chain employs TRBV29-1 and TRBJ1-3; TRBD1 aligns across 7 bases. The CDR3 runs to 13 residues. Germline assignment: CDR1 SQVTM and CDR2 ANQGSEA. The ends lost 5 bases at V and 3 bases at J; junction bases unmatched: 4. The CDR3, as DNA: TGCAGCGTTCGGGCAGGGGGTGGAAACACCATATATTTT. Its translation is CSVRAGGGNTIYF.

The chain links TRBV30 to TRBJ1-1; no clear D. V dropped 0 bases and J dropped 0 bases, with 8 bases sitting between them. CDR3 size: 14 residues. The germline V gene has CDR1 GTSNPN and CDR2 SVGIG (reference sequence). CDR3 nucleotide sequence: TGTGCCTGGAGTGTTGCTCAGATGAACACTGAAGCTTTCTTT. The encoded protein is CAWSVAQMNTEAFF. Full variable domain (missing parts from reference TRBV30 and TRBJ1-1): SQTIHQWPATLVQPVGSPLSLECTVEGTSNPNLYWYRQAAGRGLQLLFYSVGIGQISSEVPQNLSASRPQDRQFILSSKKLLLSDSGFYLCAWSVAQMNTEAFFGQGTRLTVV.

The V and J genes are TRBV7-6 and TRBJ2-1, with D tentatively TRBD1 (7 bases). The CDR3 spans 15 residues. Deletions cut 5 bases from V and 2 bases from J, with 13 bases between. Germline V lookup: CDR1 SGHVS, CDR2 FNYEAQ. In DNA, the CDR3 is TGTGCCAGCAGCGGGGGGACAGTGACCTACAATGAGCAGTTCTTC. Protein product: CASSGGTVTYNEQFF.

The rearrangement links TRBV19 to TRBJ2-2; D remains unclear. The germline V gene encodes CDR1 LNHDA and CDR2 SQIVND (reference sequence). Trimming took off 5 bases at V and 5 bases at J, with 18 bases between the two ends. The CDR3 totals 16 residues. The CDR3 DNA reads as TGTGCCAGTAGTGGCCCGCCGGGTATAAGGACCGGGGAGCTGTTTTTT. Translation gives CASSGPPGIRTGELFF.

The rearrangement uses TRBV7-2 and TRBJ2-3, with 10 bases that match TRBD2. CDR1 is SGHTA, CDR2 FQGNSA, per germline. The CDR3 spans 17 residues. V dropped 3 bases and J dropped 2; count of bases not matched to a gene: 8. CDR3 in amino acids: CASSFRSGLANTDTQYF. In DNA, the CDR3 is TGTGCCAGCAGCTTTAGGTCGGGACTAGCGAACACAGATACGCAGTATTTT. Full variable domain (rest looked up from reference TRBV7-2 and TRBJ2-3): GAGVSQSPSNKVTEKGKDVELRCDPISGHTALYWYRQSLGQGLEFLIYFQGNSAPDKSGLPSDRFSAERTGGSVSTLTIQRTQQEDSAVYLCASSFRSGLANTDTQYFGPGTRLTVL.